This T cell receptor beta chain stems from a study of T cell responses to AZD1222 COVID-19 vaccine. Only in-frame clones appear in the TCRdb table, and some are missing; sequencing was by immunoSEQ multiplex PCR. Of 70,000 or so clones in the sample, around nine tenths are singletons; the top ten hold about 25%. V lost 4 bases and J lost 7; bases outside the gene matches: 6. CDR3 size: 14 residues. The germline V gene has CDR1 SEHNR and CDR2 FQNEAQ (reference sequence). Regarding this clone: Its antigen is unidentified.

The study, taken as a whole, reports: Reports indicate that nearly half of spike-specific TCRs are directed at unmutated variant regions. The donor group comprised mostly white British people and more females; the analysis possibly underestimated clonal diversity.

The clonotype comes from an adult in good health. The V gene is TRBV7-9, the J gene TRBJ2-2; 7 positions agree with TRBD1. Sequencing was performed on peripheral blood, taken on day 0 of AZD1222 vaccination. This CDR3 is CASSSQGWVGELFF. In DNA, the CDR3 is TGTGCCAGCAGCTCACAGGGGTGGGTCGGGGAGCTGTTTTTT.